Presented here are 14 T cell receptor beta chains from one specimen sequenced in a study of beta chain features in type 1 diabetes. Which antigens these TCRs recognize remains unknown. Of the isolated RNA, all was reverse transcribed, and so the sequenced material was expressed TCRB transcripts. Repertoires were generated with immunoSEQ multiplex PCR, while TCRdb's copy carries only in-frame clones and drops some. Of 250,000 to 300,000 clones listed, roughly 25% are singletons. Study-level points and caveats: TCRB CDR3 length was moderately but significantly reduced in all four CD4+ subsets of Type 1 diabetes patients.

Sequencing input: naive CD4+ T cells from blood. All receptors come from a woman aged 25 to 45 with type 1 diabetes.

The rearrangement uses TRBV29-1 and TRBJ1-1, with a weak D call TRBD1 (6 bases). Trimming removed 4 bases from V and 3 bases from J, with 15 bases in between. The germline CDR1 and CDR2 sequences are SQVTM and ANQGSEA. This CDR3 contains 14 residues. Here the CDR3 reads CSVGGRGIDTEAFF. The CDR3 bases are TGCAGCGTTGGGGGGAGGGGGATAGACACTGAAGCTTTCTTT. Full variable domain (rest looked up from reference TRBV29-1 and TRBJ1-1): SAVISQKPSRDICQRGTSLTIQCQVDSQVTMMFWYRQQPGQSLTLIATANQGSEATYESGFVIDKFPISRPNLTFSTLTVSNMSPEDSSIYLCSVGGRGIDTEAFFGQGTRLTVV.

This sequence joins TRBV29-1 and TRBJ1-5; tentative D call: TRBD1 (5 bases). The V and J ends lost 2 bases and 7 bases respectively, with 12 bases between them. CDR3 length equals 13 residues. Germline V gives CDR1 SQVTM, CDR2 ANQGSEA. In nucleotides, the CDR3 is TGCAGCGTTGAAAGGGTTCGGGGGCAGCCCCAGCATTTT. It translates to CSVERVRGQPQHF.

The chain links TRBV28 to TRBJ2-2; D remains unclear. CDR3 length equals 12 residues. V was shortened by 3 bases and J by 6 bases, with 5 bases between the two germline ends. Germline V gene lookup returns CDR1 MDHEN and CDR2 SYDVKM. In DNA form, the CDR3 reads TGTGCCAGCAGTTTTGGCTCCGGGGAGCTGTTTTTT. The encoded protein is CASSFGSGELFF.

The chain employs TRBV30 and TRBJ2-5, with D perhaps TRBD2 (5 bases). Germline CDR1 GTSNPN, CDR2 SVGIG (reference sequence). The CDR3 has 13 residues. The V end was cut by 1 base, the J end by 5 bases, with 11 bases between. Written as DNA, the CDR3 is TGTGCCTGGAGTGCGGGGAATCGGGAGACCCAGTACTTC. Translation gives CAWSAGNRETQYF.

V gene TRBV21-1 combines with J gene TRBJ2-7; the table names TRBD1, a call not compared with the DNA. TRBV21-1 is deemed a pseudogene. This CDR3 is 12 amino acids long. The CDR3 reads CASSTSSYEQYF. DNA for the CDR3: TGTGCCAGCAGCACCAGCTCCTACGAGCAGTACTTC.

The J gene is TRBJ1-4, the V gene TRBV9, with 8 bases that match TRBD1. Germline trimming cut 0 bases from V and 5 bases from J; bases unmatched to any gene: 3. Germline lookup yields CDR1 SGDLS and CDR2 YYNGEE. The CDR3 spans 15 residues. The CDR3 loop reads CASSVVGQGNEKLFF. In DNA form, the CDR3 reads TGTGCCAGCAGCGTAGTCGGACAGGGAAATGAAAAACTGTTTTTT.

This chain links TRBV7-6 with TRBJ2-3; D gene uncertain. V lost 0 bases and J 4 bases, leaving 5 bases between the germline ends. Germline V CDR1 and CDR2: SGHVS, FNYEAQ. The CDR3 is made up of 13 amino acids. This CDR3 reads CASSLAFADTQYF. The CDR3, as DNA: TGTGCCAGCAGCTTAGCGTTCGCAGATACGCAGTATTTT.

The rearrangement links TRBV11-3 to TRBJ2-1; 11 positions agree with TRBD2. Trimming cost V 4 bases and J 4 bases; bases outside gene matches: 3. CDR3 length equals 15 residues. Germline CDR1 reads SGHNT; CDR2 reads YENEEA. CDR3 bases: TGTGCCAGCAGCTCTACTAGCGGGAGTTACAATGAGCAGTTCTTC. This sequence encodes CASSSTSGSYNEQFF.

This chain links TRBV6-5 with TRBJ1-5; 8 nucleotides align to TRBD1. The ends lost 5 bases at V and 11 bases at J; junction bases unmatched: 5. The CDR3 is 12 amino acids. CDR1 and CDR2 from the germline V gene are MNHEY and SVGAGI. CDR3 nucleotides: TGTGCCAGCAGTGGATCAGGGGGCTCCCAGCATTTT. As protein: CASSGSGGSQHF.

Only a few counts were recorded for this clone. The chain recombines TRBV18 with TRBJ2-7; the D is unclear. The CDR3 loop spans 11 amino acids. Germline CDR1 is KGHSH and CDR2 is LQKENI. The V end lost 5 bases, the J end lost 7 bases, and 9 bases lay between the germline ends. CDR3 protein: CASSSGQEQYF. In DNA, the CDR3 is TGTGCCAGCTCATCTGGGCAAGAGCAGTACTTC.

The CDR3 nucleotides read TGCGCCAGCAGCCAAGAGTCGGTAGCGGGAGGACCCAATGAGCAGTTCTTC. Translated: CASSQESVAGGPNEQFF. V and J are TRBV4-1 and TRBJ2-1; 10 positions agree with TRBD2. The germline V gene has CDR1 MGHRA and CDR2 YSYEKL. The junction had 8 bases not matched to a gene; V was cut back by 0 bases and J by 6 bases. The CDR3 totals 17 residues.

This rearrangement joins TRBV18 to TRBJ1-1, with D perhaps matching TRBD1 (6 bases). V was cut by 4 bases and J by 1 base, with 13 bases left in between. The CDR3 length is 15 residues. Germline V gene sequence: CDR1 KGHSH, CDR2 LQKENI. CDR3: CASSRPGQSNTEAFF. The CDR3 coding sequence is TGTGCCAGCTCACGGCCAGGACAGTCGAACACTGAAGCTTTCTTT.

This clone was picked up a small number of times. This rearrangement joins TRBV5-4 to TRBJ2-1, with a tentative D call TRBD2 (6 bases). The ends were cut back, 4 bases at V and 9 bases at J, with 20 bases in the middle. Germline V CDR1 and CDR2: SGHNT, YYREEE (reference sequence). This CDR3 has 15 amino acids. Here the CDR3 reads CASSLGTPPDGEQFF. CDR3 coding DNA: TGTGCCAGCAGCCTAGGGACTCCGCCTGATGGTGAGCAGTTCTTC.

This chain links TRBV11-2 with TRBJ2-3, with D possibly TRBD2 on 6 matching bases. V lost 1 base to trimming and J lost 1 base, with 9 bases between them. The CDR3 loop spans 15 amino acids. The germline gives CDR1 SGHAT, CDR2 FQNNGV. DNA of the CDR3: TGTGCCAGCAGCTTAGGTAGCGGAGGCACAGATACGCAGTATTTT. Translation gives CASSLGSGGTDTQYF.